The 20 T cell receptor beta chains given below trace back to one sample, sequenced in a study of T-cell reconstitution after alpha-beta-depleted transplantation in children. Unique molecular identifiers featured in how the TCRbeta library was prepared. From the PCR reads, TCRdb called clonotypes with MiXCR, one entry per CDR3 protein. This sample has hundreds of thousands of distinct CDR3 sequences, with around a sixth found just once. Material: PBMCs, mostly from graft donor cells, obtained 360 days after TCRalphabeta/CD19-depleted stem cell transplant. The receptors shown here come from a male patient aged 2 to 9 who had a stem cell transplant for acute lymphoblastic leukemia, so the T cells may come from the graft donor.

The chain has TRBV6-2 or TRBV6-3 and TRBJ2-7, with a weak D call TRBD1 (5 bases). This CDR3 spans 15 amino acids. V was shortened by 6 bases and J by 5 bases, with 20 bases between the two germline ends. From germline, CDR1 is MNHEY and CDR2 SVGEGT. CDR3 amino acids: CASSHGHPHSDEQYF. CDR3 DNA sequence: TGTGCCAGCAGCCATGGACACCCACACAGCGACGAGCAGTACTTC.

The rearrangement uses TRBV28 and TRBJ1-5; D is uncertain. The length of the CDR3 is 15 residues. Germline-derived CDR1 and CDR2 are MDHEN and SYDVKM. The V end was cut by 2 bases, the J end by 6 bases, with 14 bases between. This CDR3 reads CASSLPEGGGQPQHF. The CDR3 DNA is TGTGCCAGCAGTTTACCAGAGGGAGGCGGTCAGCCCCAGCATTTT.

This clonotype was seen a few times. This sequence joins TRBV12-3 or TRBV12-4 and TRBJ2-4, with TRBD2 identical over 7 bases. CDR3 length: 15 amino acids. V dropped 7 bases and J dropped 7; count of bases not matched to a gene: 13. Here the CDR3 DNA reads TGTGCCAGCACCCAGGGACGGCGGGAGTTGAACATTCAGTACTTC. It translates to CASTQGRRELNIQYF.

The chain uses TRBV7-8 and TRBJ2-7; perhaps TRBD2 as D (6 bases). This CDR3 comprises 15 residues. CDR1 is SGHVS and CDR2 is FQNEAQ in the germline V gene. Trimming took 1 base from V and 1 from J, leaving 11 bases between them. DNA of the CDR3: TGTGCCAGCAGCTTAGATCGGGGGTCGTCCTACGAGCAGTACTTC. It encodes CASSLDRGSSYEQYF.

This clonotype was seen a handful of times. The chain combines TRBV27 with TRBJ2-1, with D maybe TRBD2 (5 bases). Germline V gives CDR1 MNHEY, CDR2 SMNVEV (reference sequence). The length of the CDR3 is 14 residues. The ends were cut back, 6 bases at V and 6 bases at J, with 15 bases in the middle. The CDR3 spells CASSLAGLSNEQFF. CDR3 DNA sequence: TGTGCCAGCAGCCTAGCAGGACTGAGCAATGAGCAGTTCTTC.

The J gene is TRBJ2-7, the V gene TRBV13, with a tentative D call TRBD2 (6 bases). Germline assignment: CDR1 PRHDT and CDR2 FYEKMQ (reference sequence). The V end was cut by 0 bases, the J end by 2 bases, with 11 bases between. The CDR3 has 15 residues. The DNA for the CDR3 is TGTGCCAGCAGCTTAGGAATGGGAGGCACCTACGAGCAGTACTTC. It translates to CASSLGMGGTYEQYF.

This sequence joins TRBV12-3 or TRBV12-4 and TRBJ2-1; no reliable D call. This CDR3 contains 15 residues. V was clipped by 5 bases and J by 9 bases, with 20 bases between them. The DNA for the CDR3 is TGTGCCAGCAGTCTCCGAGAGCTGGCTTTTGGTGAGCAGTTCTTC. Its protein is CASSLRELAFGEQFF.

This clonotype was seen a few times. The rearrangement joins TRBV6-5 to TRBJ2-2; 8 bases are shared with TRBD2. The germline V gene has CDR1 MNHEY and CDR2 SVGAGI. With V trimmed by 0 bases and J by 5 bases, 8 bases remained unmatched. The CDR3 is 17 residues long. CDR3: CASSYSASGSSTGELFF. In nucleotides, the CDR3 is TGTGCCAGCAGTTACTCGGCTAGCGGGTCCTCTACCGGGGAGCTGTTTTTT.

The chain couples TRBV4-1 to TRBJ1-1; D gene ambiguous. The germline gives CDR1 MGHRA, CDR2 YSYEKL. The CDR3 runs 15 residues. The V gene lost 1 base and the J gene lost 0 bases, with 9 bases spanning the gap. The DNA for the CDR3 is TGCGCCAGCAGCCAAGGGGCAAATATGAACACTGAAGCTTTCTTT. Its translation: CASSQGANMNTEAFF.

The chain is built from TRBV6-2 or TRBV6-3 and TRBJ2-7, with TRBD1 matching over 7 bases. CDR3 size: 17 residues. Trimming cost V 0 bases and J 1 base; bases outside gene matches: 9. CDR1 and CDR2 (germline): MNHEY, SVGEGT. As DNA, the CDR3 is TGTGCCAGCAGTTACTCAAGGACAGGCATCGCGTCCTACGAGCAGTACTTC. Its protein is CASSYSRTGIASYEQYF.

The chain recombines TRBV7-2 with TRBJ2-5; TRBD1 is a possible D gene (5 bases). Germline V gene data show CDR1 as SGHTA and CDR2 as FQGNSA. The CDR3 consists of 13 residues. Trimming removed 2 bases at V and 14 bases at J, with 18 bases between. The CDR3 DNA reads TGTGCCAGCAGCTTACGAAGCAGGGCCCCTTACTACTTC. Its translation is CASSLRSRAPYYF.

The chain uses TRBV5-1 and TRBJ1-1; maybe TRBD1 (6 bases). V dropped 4 bases and J dropped 4 bases, with 17 bases sitting between them. This CDR3 has 15 amino acids. CDR1 is SGHRS and CDR2 is YFSETQ in the germline V gene. The CDR3 reads CASSQEPQGGTEAFF. CDR3 in DNA: TGCGCCAGCAGCCAGGAACCACAGGGTGGCACTGAAGCTTTCTTT.

This chain joins TRBV4-3 and TRBJ2-7, with D possibly being TRBD1 or TRBD2 (5 bases each). The CDR3 spans 14 residues. The ends were cut back, 3 bases at V and 3 bases at J, with 12 bases in the middle. Germline-derived CDR1 and CDR2 are LGHNA and YSLEER. The CDR3 protein is CASSQSGTIYEQYF. CDR3 DNA sequence: TGCGCCAGCAGCCAGTCCGGGACCATCTACGAGCAGTACTTC.

This clonotype was found a few times. This chain links TRBV19 with TRBJ1-5; D is perhaps TRBD1 (6 bases). V was pared by 2 bases and J by 4 bases, with 9 bases between. CDR1 is LNHDA, CDR2 SQIVND, per germline (reference sequence). The length of the CDR3 is 14 residues. CDR3 coding DNA: TGTGCCAGTAGTATAACAGGGCCAAATCAGCCCCAGCATTTT. Its translation: CASSITGPNQPQHF.

The sample holds many counts of this clonotype. The chain couples TRBV12-3 or TRBV12-4 to TRBJ2-3, with 9 bases aligning to TRBD1. This CDR3 has 12 residues. V gave up 2 bases and J gave up 14 bases; unmatched junction bases: 5. In DNA, the CDR3 is TGTGCCAGCAGTTTATCAGGACAGGGGAGGTATTTT. Protein sequence: CASSLSGQGRYF.

This clonotype appeared many times. The rearrangement uses TRBV12-3 or TRBV12-4 and TRBJ2-3; possibly TRBD2 for D (5 bases). With 5 bases removed from V and 4 bases from J, the gap between germline ends came to 13 bases. The CDR3 loop spans 14 amino acids. CDR3 sequence (DNA): TGTGCCAGCAGTAGAGAGACGCGGGCAGATACGCAGTATTTT. As protein: CASSRETRADTQYF.

Comment on this clonotype: This CDR3 is missing its conserved last phenylalanine or tryptophan, likely due to a read error. The chain combines TRBV6-2 or TRBV6-3 with TRBJ2-2; D uncertain. Germline CDR1 is MNHEY and CDR2 is SVGEGT. Trimming took 7 bases from V and 6 from J, leaving 9 bases between them. This CDR3 contains 12 residues. The CDR3 DNA sequence: TGTGCCAGCACTCTTTGGCCCGGGGAGCTGTTTGTT. This codes for CASTLWPGELFV.

This clonotype was detected a few times. The rearrangement joins TRBV9 to TRBJ2-1; TRBD1 is a possible D gene (5 bases). Germline-derived CDR1 and CDR2 are SGDLS and YYNGEE. The CDR3 is 15 residues long. Trimming shortened V by 0 bases and J by 4 bases, and 11 bases separated the two germline ends. CDR3 DNA: TGTGCCAGCAGCGTAGAGGGGATGGAGTACAATGAGCAGTTCTTC. Encoded protein: CASSVEGMEYNEQFF.

The CDR3 DNA reads TGTGCCAGCAGTGAATTGACCCCTTACGAGCAGTACTTC. Translated, it gives CASSELTPYEQYF. The rearrangement joins TRBV25-1 to TRBJ2-7; D not certain. V was clipped by 1 base and J by 4 bases, with 8 bases between them. The CDR3 totals 13 residues. Germline-derived CDR1 and CDR2 are MGHDK and SYGVNS.

This clonotype was seen a few times. The rearrangement links TRBV5-1 to TRBJ1-5; D not resolved. From germline, CDR1 is SGHRS and CDR2 YFSETQ. The CDR3 contains 15 residues. V was shortened by 5 bases and J by 0 bases, with 12 bases between the two germline ends. CDR3 nucleotides: TGCGCCAGCAGGAAGTCCTACGATAGCAATCAGCCCCAGCATTTT. Amino acids: CASRKSYDSNQPQHF.